The text below deals with one T cell receptor (beta chain). This CDR3 spans 15 amino acids. Germline V gives CDR1 LNHDA, CDR2 SQIVND (reference sequence). Losses at the gene ends were 4 bases for V and 7 bases for J; bases not matched to a gene: 7. The data derive from a study of human T cells and chemical hapten exposure. One entry per CDR3 protein results from TCRdb running MiXCR on the RACE reads. The data show a few hundred thousand distinct CDR3 sequences, roughly 6% seen once. Sample time point: pre-sensitization, week 0. As for treatment: therapeutic diphenylcyclopropenone sensitization with weekly scalp DPC.

This specimen was whole blood, taken in connection with sensitization to the hapten diphenylcyclopropenone (DPC). The clonotype was recovered from a young woman with alopecia areata. Some clones in this sample may be carry-over from other donors' samples. The J gene is TRBJ2-1, the V gene TRBV19; 10 bases are shared with TRBD1. The CDR3 nucleotides read TGTGCCAGTAGTACCGGACAGGGGGATAGAAATGAGCAGTTCTTC. The encoded protein is CASSTGQGDRNEQFF.